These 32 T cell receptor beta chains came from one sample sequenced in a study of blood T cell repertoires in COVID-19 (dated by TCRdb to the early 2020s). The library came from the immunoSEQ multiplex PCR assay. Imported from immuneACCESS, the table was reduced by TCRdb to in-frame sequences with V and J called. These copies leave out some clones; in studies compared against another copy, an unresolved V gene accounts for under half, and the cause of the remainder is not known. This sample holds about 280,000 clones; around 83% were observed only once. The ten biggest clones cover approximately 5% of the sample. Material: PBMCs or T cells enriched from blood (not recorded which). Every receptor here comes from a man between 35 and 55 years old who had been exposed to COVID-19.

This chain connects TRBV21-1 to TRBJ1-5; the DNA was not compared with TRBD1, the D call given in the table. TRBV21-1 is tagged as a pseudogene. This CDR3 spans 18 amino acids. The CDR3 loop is CASSKYPDRGISNQPQHF. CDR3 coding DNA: TGTGCCAGCAGCAAATACCCCGACAGGGGTATAAGCAATCAGCCCCAGCATTTT.

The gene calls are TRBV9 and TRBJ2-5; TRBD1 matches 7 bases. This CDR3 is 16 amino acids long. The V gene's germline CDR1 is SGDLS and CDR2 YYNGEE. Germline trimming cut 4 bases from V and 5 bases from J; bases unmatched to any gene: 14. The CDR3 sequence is CASSPSRGQWWETQYF. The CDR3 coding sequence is TGTGCCAGCAGCCCGAGTAGGGGACAGTGGTGGGAGACCCAGTACTTC.

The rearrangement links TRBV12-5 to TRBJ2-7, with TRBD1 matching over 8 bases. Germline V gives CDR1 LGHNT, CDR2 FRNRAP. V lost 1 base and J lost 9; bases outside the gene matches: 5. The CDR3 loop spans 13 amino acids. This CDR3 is CASGLAGGFGQYF. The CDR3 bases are TGTGCTAGTGGTTTGGCAGGGGGCTTCGGGCAGTACTTC.

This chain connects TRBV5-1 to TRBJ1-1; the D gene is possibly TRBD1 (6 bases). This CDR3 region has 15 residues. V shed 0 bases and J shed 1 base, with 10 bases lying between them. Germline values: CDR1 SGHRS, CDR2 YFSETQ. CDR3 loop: CASSLVRGRNTEAFF. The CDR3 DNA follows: TGCGCCAGCAGCTTGGTAAGGGGGAGGAACACTGAAGCTTTCTTT. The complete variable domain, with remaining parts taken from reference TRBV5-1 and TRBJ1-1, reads KAGVTQTPRYLIKTRGQQVTLSCSPISGHRSVSWYQQTPGQGLQFLFEYFSETQRNKGNFPGRFSGRQFSNSRSEMNVSTLELGDSALYLCASSLVRGRNTEAFFGQGTRLTVV.

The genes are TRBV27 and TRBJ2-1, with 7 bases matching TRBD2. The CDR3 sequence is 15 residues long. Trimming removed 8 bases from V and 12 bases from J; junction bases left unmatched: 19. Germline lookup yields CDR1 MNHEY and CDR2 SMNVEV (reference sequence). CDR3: CASSLGLAAFGGQFF. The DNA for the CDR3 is TGTGCCAGCTCCCTAGGGCTAGCGGCATTTGGGGGGCAGTTCTTC.

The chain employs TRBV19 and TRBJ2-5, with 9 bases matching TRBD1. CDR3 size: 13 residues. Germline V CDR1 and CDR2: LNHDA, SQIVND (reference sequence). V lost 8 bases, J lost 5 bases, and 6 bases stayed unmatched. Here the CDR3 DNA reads TGTGCCAGTGCCGGGACAGGGCGGGAGACCCAGTACTTC. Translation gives CASAGTGRETQYF.

The CDR3, as DNA: TGTGCCAGCAGCCAAGCCACAGGGGTTGCTTTCTTT. Residues: CASSQATGVAFF. This rearrangement joins TRBV3-1 (or the pseudogene TRBV3-2) to TRBJ1-1, with TRBD1 matching 7 bases. CDR3 length: 12 residues. V shed 1 base and J 11 bases; nucleotides not matched to a gene: 4. The germline V gene encodes CDR1 LGHDT and CDR2 YNNKEL (reference sequence).

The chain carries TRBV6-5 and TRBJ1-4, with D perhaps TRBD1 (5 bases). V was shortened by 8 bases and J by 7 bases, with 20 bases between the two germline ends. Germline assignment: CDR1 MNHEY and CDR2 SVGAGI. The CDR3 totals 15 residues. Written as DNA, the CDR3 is TGTGCCAGCTCCAGCCTCCTAGGGGATGGTGAAAAACTGTTTTTT. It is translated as CASSSLLGDGEKLFF.

CDR3: CASSDRKGANQPQHF. CDR3 in DNA: TGTGCCAGTAGTGACCGGAAGGGGGCCAATCAGCCCCAGCATTTT. This chain uses TRBV19 with TRBJ1-5, with 7 bases fitting TRBD1. Trimming removed 5 bases from V and 3 bases from J; junction bases left unmatched: 7. Germline V gene data show CDR1 as LNHDA and CDR2 as SQIVND (reference sequence). The CDR3 sequence is 15 residues long.

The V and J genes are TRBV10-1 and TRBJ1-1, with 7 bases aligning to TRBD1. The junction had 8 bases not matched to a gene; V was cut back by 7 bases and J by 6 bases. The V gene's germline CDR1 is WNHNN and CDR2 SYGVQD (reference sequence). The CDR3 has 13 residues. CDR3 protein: CASKRTGGAEAFF. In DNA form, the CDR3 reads TGCGCCAGCAAGCGGACAGGTGGGGCTGAAGCTTTCTTT.

The CDR3 region is CASSLRDRYGYTF. In DNA, the CDR3 is TGTGCCAGCAGCTTGCGGGACAGGTATGGCTACACCTTC. V usage is TRBV5-4 and J usage is TRBJ1-2; 8 bases map to TRBD1. This CDR3 is built from 13 residues. J was trimmed by 5 bases and V by 1 base; bases with no gene match: 1. Germline V gives CDR1 SGHNT, CDR2 YYREEE (reference sequence).

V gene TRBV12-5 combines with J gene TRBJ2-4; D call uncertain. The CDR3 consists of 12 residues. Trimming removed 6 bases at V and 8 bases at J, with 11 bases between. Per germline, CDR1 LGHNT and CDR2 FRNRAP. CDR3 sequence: CASGSTVDIQYF. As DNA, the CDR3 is TGTGCTAGTGGATCGACTGTGGACATTCAGTACTTC.

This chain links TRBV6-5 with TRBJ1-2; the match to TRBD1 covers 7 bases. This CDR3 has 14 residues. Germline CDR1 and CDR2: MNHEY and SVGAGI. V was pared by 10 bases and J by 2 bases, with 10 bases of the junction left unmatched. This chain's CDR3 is CATRGGRKNYGYTF. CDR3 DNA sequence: TGTGCCACCAGGGGGGGGAGGAAAAACTATGGCTACACCTTC.

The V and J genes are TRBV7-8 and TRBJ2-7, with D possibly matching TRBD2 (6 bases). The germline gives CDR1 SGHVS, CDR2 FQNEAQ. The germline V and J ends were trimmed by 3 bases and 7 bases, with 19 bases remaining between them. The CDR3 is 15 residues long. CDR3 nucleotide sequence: TGTGCCAGCAGCTTTAGGGAGACTAGGCCGTGGGAGCAGTACTTC. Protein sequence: CASSFRETRPWEQYF.

CDR3 coding DNA: TGTGCCAGCAGCCTACCGGGACTAGCGGGGCCCGTTTACTTC. It is translated as CASSLPGLAGPVYF. The rearrangement joins TRBV7-9 to TRBJ2-5; TRBD2 aligns across 13 bases. V trimming: 5 bases; J trimming: 14 bases; junction bases outside the gene matches: 11. The CDR3 extends over 14 amino acids. Germline V gene lookup returns CDR1 SEHNR and CDR2 FQNEAQ (reference sequence).

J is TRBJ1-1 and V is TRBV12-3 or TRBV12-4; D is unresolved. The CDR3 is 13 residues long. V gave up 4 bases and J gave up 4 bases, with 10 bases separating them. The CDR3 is CASSSQSFTEAFF. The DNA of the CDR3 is TGTGCCAGCAGTTCACAGAGTTTCACTGAAGCTTTCTTT.

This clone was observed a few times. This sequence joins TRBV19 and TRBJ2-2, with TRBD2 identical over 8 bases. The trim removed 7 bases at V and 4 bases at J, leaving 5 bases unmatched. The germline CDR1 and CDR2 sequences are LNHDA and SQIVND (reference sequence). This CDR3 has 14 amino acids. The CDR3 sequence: CASTVAGPTGELFF. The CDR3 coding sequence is TGTGCCAGTACGGTAGCGGGACCCACCGGGGAGCTGTTTTTT.

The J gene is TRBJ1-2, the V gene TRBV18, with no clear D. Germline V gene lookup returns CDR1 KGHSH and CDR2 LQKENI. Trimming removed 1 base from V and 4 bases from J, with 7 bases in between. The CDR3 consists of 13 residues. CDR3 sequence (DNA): TGTGCCAGCTCACCACTGACTCTCTATGGCTACACCTTC. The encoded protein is CASSPLTLYGYTF. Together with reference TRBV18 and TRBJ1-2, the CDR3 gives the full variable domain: NAGVMQNPRHLVRRRGQEARLRCSPMKGHSHVYWYRQLPEEGLKFMVYLQKENIIDESGMPKERFSAEFPKEGPSILRIQQVVRGDSAAYFCASSPLTLYGYTFGSGTRLTVV.

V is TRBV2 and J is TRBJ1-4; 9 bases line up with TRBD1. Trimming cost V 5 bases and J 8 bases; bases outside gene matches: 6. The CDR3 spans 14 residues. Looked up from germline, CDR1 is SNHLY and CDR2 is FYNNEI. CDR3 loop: CASSPDRGGEKLFF. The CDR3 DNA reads TGTGCCAGCAGTCCGGACAGGGGTGGAGAAAAACTGTTTTTT.

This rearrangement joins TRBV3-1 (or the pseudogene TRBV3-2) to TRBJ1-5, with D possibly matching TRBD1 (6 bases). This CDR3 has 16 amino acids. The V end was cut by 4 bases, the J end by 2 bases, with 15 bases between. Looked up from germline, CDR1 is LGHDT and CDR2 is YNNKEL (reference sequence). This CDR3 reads CASSPWGGDGNQPQHF. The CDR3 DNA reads TGTGCCAGCAGCCCCTGGGGGGGCGATGGCAATCAGCCCCAGCATTTT.

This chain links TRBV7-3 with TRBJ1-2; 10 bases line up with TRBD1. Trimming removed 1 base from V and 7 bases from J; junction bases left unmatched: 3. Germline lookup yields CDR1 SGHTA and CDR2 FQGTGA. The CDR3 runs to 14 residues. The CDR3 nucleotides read TGTGCCAGCAGCTTAAAGGGACAGGGGTCTGGCTACACCTTC. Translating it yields CASSLKGQGSGYTF.

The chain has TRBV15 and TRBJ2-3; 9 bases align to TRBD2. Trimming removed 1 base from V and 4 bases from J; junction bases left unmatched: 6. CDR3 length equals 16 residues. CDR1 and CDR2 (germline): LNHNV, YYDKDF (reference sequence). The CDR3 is CATSRGLAGVADTQYF. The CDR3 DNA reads TGTGCCACCAGCAGAGGGTTAGCGGGAGTGGCAGATACGCAGTATTTT.

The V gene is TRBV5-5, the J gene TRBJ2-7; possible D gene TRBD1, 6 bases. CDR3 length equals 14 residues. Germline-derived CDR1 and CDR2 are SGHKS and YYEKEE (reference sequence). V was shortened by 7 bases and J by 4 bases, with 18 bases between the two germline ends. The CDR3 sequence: CASRHDRRSYEQYF. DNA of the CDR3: TGTGCCAGCCGTCACGACAGGCGGTCTTACGAGCAGTACTTC.

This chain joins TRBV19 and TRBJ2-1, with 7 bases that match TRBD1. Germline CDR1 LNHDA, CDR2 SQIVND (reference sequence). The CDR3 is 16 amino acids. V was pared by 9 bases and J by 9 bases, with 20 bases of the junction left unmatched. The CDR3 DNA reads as TGTGCCAGCTCCCAAGACAGGGAAGTGGGGGTGGGTGAGCAGTTCTTC. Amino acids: CASSQDREVGVGEQFF.

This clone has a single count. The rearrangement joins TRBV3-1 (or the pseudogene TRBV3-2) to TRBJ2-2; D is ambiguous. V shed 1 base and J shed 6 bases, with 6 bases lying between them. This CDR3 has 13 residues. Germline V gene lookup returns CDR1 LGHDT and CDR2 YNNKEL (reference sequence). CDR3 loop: CASSQVSPGELFF. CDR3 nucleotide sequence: TGTGCCAGCAGCCAAGTTTCTCCCGGGGAGCTGTTTTTT.

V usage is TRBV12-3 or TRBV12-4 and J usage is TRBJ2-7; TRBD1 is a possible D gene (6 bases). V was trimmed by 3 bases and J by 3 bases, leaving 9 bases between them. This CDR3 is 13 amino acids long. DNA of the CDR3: TGTGCCAGCAGTTTTCAAGGGGGCTACGAGCAGTACTTC. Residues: CASSFQGGYEQYF.

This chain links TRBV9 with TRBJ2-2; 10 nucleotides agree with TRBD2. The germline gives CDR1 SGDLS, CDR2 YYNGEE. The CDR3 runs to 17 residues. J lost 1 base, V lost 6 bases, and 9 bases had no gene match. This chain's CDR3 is CASTNQAGGRNTGELFF. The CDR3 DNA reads TGTGCCAGCACGAATCAAGCGGGAGGGAGGAACACCGGGGAGCTGTTTTTT.

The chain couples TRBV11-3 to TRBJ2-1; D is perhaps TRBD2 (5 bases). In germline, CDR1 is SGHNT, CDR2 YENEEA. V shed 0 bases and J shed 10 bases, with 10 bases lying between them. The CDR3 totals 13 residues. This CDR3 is CASSLEERGEQFF. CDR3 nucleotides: TGTGCCAGCAGCTTAGAGGAGCGAGGGGAGCAGTTCTTC. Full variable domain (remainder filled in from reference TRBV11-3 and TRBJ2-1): EAGVVQSPRYKIIEKKQPVAFWCNPISGHNTLYWYLQNLGQGPELLIRYENEEAVDDSQLPKDRFSAERLKGVDSTLKIQPAELGDSAVYLCASSLEERGEQFFGPGTRLTVL.

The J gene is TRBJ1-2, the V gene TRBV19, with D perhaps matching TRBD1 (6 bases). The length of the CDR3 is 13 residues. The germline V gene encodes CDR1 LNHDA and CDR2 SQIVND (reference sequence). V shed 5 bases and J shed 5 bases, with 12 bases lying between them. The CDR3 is CASSSTGRYGYTF. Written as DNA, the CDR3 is TGTGCCAGTAGTTCTACAGGGCGGTATGGCTACACCTTC.

CDR3 in amino acids: CASSLGPRSDTQYF. DNA of the CDR3: TGTGCCAGCAGCTTAGGCCCGAGGAGTGATACGCAGTATTTT. The genes are TRBV5-4 and TRBJ2-3; the D is unclear. The CDR3 is 14 residues long. Germline V gene data show CDR1 as SGHNT and CDR2 as YYREEE (reference sequence). The V and J ends lost 2 bases and 6 bases respectively, with 13 bases between them.

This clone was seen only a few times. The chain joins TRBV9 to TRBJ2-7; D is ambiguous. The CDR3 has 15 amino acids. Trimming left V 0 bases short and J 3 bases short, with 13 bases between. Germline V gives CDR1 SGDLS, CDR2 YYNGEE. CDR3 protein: CASSVEPAPNYEQYF. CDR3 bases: TGTGCCAGCAGCGTAGAGCCCGCCCCTAACTACGAGCAGTACTTC.

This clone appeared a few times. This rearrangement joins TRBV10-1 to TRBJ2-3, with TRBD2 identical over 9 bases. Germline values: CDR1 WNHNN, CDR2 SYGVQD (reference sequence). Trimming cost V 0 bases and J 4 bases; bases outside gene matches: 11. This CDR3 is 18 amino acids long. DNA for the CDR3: TGCGCCAGCAGTGAGTCTGGTGTCGTAGCGGGAGCCCCAGATACGCAGTATTTT. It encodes CASSESGVVAGAPDTQYF.